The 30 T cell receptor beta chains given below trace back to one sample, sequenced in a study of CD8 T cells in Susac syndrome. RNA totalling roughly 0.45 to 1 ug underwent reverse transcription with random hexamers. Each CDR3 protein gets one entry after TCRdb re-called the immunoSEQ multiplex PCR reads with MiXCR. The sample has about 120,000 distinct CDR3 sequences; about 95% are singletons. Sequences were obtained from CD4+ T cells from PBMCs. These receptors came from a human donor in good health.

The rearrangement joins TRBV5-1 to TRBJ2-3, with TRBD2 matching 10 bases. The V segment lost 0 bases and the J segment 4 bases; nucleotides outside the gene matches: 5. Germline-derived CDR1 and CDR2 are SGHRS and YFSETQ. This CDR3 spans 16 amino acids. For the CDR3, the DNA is TGCGCCAGCAGCTTGGCCACTAGCGGGATCGCAGATACGCAGTATTTT. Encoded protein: CASSLATSGIADTQYF. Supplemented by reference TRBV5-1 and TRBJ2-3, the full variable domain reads KAGVTQTPRYLIKTRGQQVTLSCSPISGHRSVSWYQQTPGQGLQFLFEYFSETQRNKGNFPGRFSGRQFSNSRSEMNVSTLELGDSALYLCASSLATSGIADTQYFGPGTRLTVL.

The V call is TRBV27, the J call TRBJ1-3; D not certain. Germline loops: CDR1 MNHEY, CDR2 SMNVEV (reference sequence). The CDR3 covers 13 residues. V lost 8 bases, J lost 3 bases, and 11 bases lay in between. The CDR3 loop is CASSFTNGNTIYF. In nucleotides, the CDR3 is TGTGCCAGCTCCTTTACAAATGGAAACACCATATATTTT.

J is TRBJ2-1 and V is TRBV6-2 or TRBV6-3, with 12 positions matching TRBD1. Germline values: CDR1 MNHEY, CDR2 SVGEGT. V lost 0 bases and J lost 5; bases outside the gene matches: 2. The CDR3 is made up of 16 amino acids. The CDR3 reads CASSYSGQGADNEQFF. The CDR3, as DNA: TGTGCCAGCAGTTACTCGGGACAGGGGGCAGACAATGAGCAGTTCTTC.

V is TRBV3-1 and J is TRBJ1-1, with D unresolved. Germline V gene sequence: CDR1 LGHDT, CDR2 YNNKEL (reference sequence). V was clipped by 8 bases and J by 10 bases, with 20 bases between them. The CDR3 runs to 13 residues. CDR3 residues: CASLSTYFGRAFF. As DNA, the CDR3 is TGTGCCAGCTTATCAACTTATTTCGGGCGAGCTTTCTTT.

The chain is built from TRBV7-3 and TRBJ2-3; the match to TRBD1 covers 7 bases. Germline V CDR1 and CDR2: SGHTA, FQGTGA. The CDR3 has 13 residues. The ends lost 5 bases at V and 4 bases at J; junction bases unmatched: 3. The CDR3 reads CASSVGQADTQYF. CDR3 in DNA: TGTGCCAGCAGCGTTGGACAGGCAGATACGCAGTATTTT.

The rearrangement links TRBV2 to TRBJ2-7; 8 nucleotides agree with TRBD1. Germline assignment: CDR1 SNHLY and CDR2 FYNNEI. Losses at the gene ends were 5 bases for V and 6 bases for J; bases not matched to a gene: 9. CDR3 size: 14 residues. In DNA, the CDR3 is TGTGCCAGCAGTATGACAGGGGTAGTAAGCGAGCAGTACTTC. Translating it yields CASSMTGVVSEQYF.

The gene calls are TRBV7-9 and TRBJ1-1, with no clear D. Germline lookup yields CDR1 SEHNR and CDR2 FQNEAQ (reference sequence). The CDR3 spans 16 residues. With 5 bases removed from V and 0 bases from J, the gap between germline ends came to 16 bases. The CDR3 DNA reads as TGTGCCAGCAGCCCTGACTGGATGACTTTGAACACTGAAGCTTTCTTT. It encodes CASSPDWMTLNTEAFF.

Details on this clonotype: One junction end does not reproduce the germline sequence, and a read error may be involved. CDR3 nucleotide sequence: TGTGCCTGGAGTGGAGGGGTCTACGAGCAGCACTTC. Residues: CAWSGGVYEQHF. J is TRBJ2-7 and V is TRBV30; D could derive from TRBD1 or TRBD2 (5 bases each). Germline CDR1 is GTSNPN and CDR2 is SVGIG (reference sequence). The CDR3 length is 12 residues.

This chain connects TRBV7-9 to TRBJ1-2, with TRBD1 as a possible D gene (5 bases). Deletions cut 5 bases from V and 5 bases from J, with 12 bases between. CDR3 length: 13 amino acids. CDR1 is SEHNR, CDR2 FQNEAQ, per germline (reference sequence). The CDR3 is CASSLDSHYGYTF. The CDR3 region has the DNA TGTGCCAGCAGCCTTGACAGCCATTATGGCTACACCTTC. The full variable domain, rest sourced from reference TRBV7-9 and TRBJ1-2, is DTGVSQNPRHKITKRGQNVTFRCDPISEHNRLYWYRQTLGQGPEFLTYFQNEAQLEKSRLLSDRFSAERPKGSFSTLEIQRTEQGDSAMYLCASSLDSHYGYTFGSGTRLTVV.

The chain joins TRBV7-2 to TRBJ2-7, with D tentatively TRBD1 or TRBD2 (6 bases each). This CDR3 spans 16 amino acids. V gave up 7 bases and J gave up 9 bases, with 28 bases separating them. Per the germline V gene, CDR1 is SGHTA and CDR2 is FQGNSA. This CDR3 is CASTSAVGGFNSGQYF. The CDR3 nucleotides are TGTGCCAGCACCTCCGCTGTAGGGGGGTTTAATAGTGGGCAGTACTTC.

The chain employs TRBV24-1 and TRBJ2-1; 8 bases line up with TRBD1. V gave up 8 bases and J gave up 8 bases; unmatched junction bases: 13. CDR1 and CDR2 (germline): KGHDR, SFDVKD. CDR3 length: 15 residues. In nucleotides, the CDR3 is TGTGCCACCACCGCGGACAGGGAGTCTAAGGATGAGCAGTTCTTC. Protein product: CATTADRESKDEQFF.

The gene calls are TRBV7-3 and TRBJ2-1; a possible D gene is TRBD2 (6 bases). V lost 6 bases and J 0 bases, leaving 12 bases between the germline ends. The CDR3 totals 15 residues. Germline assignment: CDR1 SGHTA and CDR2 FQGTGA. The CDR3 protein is CASSPEGPSYNEQFF. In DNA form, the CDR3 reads TGTGCCAGCAGTCCGGAGGGCCCCTCCTACAATGAGCAGTTCTTC. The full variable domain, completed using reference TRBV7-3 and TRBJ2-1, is GAGVSQTPSNKVTEKGKYVELRCDPISGHTALYWYRQSLGQGPEFLIYFQGTGAADDSGLPNDRFFAVRPEGSVSTLKIQRTERGDSAVYLCASSPEGPSYNEQFFGPGTRLTVL.

The CDR3 sequence: CASSGTGGYNEQFF. DNA of the CDR3: TGCGCCAGCAGCGGGACAGGGGGCTACAATGAGCAGTTCTTC. The chain employs TRBV5-1 and TRBJ2-1, with TRBD1 identical over 11 bases. CDR1 is SGHRS and CDR2 is YFSETQ in the germline V gene. V dropped 4 bases and J dropped 3; count of bases not matched to a gene: 0. This CDR3 has 14 amino acids.

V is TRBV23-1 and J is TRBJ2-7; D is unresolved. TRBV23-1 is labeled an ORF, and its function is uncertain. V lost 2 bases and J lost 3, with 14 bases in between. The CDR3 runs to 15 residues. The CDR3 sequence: CASSQGVADSYEQYF. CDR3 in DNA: TGCGCCAGCAGTCAAGGGGTAGCAGATAGCTACGAGCAGTACTTC.

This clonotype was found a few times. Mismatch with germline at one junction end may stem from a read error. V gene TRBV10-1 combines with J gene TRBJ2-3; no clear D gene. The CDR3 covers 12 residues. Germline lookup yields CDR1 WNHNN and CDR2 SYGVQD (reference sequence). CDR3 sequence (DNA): TGTGCCAGCAGCTATAGCACAGATACGCAGTATTTT. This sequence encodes CASSYSTDTQYF.

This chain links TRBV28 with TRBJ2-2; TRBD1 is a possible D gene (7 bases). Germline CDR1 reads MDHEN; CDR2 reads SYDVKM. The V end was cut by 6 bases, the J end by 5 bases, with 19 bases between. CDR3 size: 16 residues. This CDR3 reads CASSLDPRGATGELFF. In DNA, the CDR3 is TGTGCCAGCAGCCTAGACCCCAGGGGGGCAACCGGGGAGCTGTTTTTT.

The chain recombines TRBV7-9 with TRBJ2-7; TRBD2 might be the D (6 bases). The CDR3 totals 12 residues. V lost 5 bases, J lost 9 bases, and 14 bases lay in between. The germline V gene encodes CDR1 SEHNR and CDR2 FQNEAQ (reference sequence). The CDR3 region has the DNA TGTGCCAGCAGCCTGGGACTCTCGGGGCAGTACTTC. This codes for CASSLGLSGQYF.

The chain's CDR3 is CASSSGGGGQPQHF. The CDR3 DNA reads TGTGCCAGCAGCTCAGGGGGGGGAGGTCAGCCCCAGCATTTT. V is TRBV9 and J is TRBJ1-5, with TRBD1 identical over 7 bases. Germline V gene sequence: CDR1 SGDLS, CDR2 YYNGEE. The CDR3 spans 14 residues. Germline trimming cut 4 bases from V and 6 bases from J; bases unmatched to any gene: 7.

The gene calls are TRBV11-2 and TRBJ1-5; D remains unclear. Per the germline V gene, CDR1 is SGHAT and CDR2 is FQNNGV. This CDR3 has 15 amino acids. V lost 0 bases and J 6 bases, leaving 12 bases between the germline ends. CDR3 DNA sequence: TGTGCCAGCAGCTTAGACCTGGACTCTCCTCAGCCCCAGCATTTT. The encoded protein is CASSLDLDSPQPQHF.

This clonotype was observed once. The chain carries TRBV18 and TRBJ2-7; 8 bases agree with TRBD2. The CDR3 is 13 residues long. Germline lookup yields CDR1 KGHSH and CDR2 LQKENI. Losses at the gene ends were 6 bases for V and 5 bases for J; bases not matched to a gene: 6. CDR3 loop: CASSPSGSDEQYF. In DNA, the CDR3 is TGTGCCAGCTCTCCTAGCGGGTCTGACGAGCAGTACTTC.

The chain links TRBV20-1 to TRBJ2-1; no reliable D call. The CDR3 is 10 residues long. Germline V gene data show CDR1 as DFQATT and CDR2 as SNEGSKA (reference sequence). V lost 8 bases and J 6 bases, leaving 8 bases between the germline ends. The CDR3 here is CSIRFNEQFF. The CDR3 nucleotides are TGCAGTATCCGTTTCAATGAGCAGTTCTTC.

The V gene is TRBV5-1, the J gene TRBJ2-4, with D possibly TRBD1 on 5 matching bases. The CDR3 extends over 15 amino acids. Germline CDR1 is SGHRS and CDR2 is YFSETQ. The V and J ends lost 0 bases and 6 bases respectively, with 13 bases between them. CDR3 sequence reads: CASSLAGQGLNIQYF. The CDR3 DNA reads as TGCGCCAGCAGCTTGGCCGGGCAGGGTCTAAACATTCAGTACTTC. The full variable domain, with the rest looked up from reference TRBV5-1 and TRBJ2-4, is KAGVTQTPRYLIKTRGQQVTLSCSPISGHRSVSWYQQTPGQGLQFLFEYFSETQRNKGNFPGRFSGRQFSNSRSEMNVSTLELGDSALYLCASSLAGQGLNIQYFGAGTRLSVL.

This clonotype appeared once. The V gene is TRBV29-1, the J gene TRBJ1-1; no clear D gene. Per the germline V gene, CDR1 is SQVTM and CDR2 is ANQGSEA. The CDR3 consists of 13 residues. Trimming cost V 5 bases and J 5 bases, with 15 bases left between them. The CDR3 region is CSVPKRENTEAFF. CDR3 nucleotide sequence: TGCAGCGTTCCGAAGCGGGAGAATACTGAAGCTTTCTTT.

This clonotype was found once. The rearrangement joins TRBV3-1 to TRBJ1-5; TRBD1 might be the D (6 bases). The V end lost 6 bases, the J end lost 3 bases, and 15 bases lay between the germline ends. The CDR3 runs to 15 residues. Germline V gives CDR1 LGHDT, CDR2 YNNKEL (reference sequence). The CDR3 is CASSPRGGANQPQHF. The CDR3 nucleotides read TGTGCCAGCAGTCCCCGCGGGGGGGCCAATCAGCCCCAGCATTTT.

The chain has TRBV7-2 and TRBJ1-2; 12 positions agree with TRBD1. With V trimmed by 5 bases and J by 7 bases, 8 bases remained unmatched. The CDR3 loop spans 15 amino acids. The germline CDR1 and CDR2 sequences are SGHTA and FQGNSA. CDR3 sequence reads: CASSIGTGGVGGYTF. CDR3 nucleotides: TGTGCCAGCAGCATCGGGACAGGGGGCGTAGGTGGCTACACCTTC.

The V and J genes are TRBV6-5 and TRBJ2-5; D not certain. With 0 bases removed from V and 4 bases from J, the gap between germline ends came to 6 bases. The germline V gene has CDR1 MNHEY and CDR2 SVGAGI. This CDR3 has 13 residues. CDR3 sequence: CASSYSIRETQYF. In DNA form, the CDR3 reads TGTGCCAGCAGTTACTCGATCCGAGAGACCCAGTACTTC.

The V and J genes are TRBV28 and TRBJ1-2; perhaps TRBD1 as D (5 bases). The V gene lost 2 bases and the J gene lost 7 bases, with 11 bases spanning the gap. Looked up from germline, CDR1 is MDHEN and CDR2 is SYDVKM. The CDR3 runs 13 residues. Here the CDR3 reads CASSLRDLRGYTF. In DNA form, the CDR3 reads TGTGCCAGCAGTTTACGGGACTTGCGTGGCTACACCTTC.

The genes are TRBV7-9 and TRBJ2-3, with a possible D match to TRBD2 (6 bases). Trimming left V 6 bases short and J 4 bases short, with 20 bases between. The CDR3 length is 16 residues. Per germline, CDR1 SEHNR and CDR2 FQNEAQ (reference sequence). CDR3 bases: TGTGCCAGCAGAACCACTAGCACCTACGCGGCAGATACGCAGTATTTT. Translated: CASRTTSTYAADTQYF.

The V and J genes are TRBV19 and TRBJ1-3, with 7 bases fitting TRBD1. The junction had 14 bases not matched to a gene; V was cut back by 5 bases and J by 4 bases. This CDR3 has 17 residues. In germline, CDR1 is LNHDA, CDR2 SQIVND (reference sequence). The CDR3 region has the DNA TGTGCCAGTAGTCCCCGTCGATCGACAGGGTTCGGAAACACCATATATTTT. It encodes CASSPRRSTGFGNTIYF.

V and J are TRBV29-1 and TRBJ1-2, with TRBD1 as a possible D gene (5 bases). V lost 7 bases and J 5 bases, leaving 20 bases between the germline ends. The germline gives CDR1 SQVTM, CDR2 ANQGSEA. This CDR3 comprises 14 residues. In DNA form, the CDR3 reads TGCAGCGCTAGGGGCCAGGGTGACACTTATGGCTACACCTTC. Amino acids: CSARGQGDTYGYTF.